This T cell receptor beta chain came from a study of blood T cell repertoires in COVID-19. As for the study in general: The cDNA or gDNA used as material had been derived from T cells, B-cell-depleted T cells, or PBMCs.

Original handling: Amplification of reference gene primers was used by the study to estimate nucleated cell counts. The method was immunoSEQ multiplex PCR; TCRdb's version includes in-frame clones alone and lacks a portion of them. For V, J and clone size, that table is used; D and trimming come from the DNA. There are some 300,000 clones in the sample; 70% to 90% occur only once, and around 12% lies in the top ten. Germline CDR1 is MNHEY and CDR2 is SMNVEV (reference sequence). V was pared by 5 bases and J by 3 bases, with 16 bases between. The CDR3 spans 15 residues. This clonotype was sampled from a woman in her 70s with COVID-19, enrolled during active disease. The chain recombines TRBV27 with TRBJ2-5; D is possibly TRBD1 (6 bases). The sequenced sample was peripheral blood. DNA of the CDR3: TGTGCCAGCAGTCATGGGACACTGGGGAAAGAGACCCAGTACTTC. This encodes CASSHGTLGKETQYF.